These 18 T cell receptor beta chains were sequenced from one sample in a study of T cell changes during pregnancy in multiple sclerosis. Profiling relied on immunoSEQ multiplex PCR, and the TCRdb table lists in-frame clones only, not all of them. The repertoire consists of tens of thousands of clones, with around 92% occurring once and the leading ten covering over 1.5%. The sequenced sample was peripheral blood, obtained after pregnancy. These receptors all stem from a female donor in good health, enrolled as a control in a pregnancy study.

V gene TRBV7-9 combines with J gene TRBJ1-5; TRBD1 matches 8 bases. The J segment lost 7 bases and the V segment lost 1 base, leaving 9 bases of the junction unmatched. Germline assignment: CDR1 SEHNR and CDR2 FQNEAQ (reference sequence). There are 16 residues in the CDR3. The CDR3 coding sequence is TGTGCCAGCAGCTTAGTAACACCCCAGGGGGCGCAGCCCCAGCATTTT. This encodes CASSLVTPQGAQPQHF.

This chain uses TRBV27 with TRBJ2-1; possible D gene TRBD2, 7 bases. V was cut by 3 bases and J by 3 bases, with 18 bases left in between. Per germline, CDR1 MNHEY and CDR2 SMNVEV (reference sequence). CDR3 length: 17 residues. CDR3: CASSLGEGGAGYNEQFF. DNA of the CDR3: TGTGCCAGCAGTTTGGGTGAGGGGGGGGCGGGCTACAATGAGCAGTTCTTC.

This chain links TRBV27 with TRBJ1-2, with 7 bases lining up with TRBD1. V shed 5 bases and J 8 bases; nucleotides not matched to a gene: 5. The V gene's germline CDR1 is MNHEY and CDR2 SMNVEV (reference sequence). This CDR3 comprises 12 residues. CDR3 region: CASSLTGFGYTF. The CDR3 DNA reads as TGTGCCAGCAGTCTGACAGGGTTCGGCTACACCTTC.

The chain's CDR3 is CASPSGGLAGQETQYF. In DNA, the CDR3 is TGTGCCAGCCCTTCCGGGGGACTAGCGGGCCAAGAGACCCAGTACTTC. V is TRBV19 and J is TRBJ2-5, with TRBD2 matching over 12 bases. After removal of 9 bases from V and 1 base from J, the junction contained 9 bases not matched to a gene. This CDR3 has 16 amino acids. The germline CDR1 and CDR2 sequences are LNHDA and SQIVND (reference sequence).

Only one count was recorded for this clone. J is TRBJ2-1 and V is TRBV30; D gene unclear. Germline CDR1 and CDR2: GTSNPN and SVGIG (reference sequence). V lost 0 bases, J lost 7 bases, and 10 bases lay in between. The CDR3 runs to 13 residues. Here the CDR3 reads CAWSVLARNEQFF. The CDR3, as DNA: TGTGCCTGGAGTGTACTTGCCCGGAATGAGCAGTTCTTC.

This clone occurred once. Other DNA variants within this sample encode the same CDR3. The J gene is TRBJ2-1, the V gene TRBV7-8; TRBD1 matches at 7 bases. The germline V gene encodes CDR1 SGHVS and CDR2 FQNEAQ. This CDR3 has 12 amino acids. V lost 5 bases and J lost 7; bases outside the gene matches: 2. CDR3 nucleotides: TGTGCCAGCAGCCCGACAGGGAATGAGCAGTTCTTC. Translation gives CASSPTGNEQFF.

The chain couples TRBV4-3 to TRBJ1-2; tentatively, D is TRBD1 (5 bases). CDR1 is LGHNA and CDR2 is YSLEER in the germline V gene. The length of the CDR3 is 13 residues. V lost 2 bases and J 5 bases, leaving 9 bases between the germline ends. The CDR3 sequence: CASSQWGGYGYTF. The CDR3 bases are TGCGCCAGCAGCCAATGGGGGGGATATGGCTACACCTTC.

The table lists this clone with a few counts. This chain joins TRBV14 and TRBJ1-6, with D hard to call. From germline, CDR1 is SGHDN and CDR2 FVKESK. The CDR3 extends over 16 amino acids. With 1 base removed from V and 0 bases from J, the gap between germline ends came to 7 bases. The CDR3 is CASSQVGSSYNSPLHF. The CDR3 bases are TGTGCCAGCAGCCAAGTAGGGAGCTCCTATAATTCACCCCTCCACTTT.

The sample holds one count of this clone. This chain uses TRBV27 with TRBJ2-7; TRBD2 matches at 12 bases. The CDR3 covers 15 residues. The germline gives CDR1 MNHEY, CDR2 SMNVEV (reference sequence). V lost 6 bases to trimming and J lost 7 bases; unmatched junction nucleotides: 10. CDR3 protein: CASRDPSGGAQEQYF. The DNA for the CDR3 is TGTGCCAGCAGAGATCCTAGCGGGGGGGCCCAAGAGCAGTACTTC.

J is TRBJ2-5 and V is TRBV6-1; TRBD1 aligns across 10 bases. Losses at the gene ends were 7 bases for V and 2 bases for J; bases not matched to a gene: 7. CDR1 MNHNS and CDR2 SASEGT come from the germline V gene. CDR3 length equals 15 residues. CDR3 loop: CASISRDRGQETQYF. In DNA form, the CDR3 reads TGTGCCAGCATCTCCCGGGACAGGGGACAAGAGACCCAGTACTTC.

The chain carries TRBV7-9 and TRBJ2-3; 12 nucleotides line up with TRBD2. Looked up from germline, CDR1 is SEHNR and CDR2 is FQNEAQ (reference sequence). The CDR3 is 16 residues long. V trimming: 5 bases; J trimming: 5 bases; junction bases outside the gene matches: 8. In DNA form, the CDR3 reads TGTGCCAGCAGCCCTCGGACTAGCGGGGTCGGAGATACGCAGTATTTT. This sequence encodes CASSPRTSGVGDTQYF.

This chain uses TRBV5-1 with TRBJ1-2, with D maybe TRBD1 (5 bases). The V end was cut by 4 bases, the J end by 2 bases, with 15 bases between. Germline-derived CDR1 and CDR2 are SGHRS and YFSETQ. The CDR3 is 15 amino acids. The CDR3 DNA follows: TGCGCCAGCAGCCCGTTCGGGCAGGGAAACTATGGCTACACCTTC. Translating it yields CASSPFGQGNYGYTF.

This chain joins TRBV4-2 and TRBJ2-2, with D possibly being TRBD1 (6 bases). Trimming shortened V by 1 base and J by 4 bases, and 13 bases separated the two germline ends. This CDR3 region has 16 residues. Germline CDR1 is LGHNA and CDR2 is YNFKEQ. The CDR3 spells CASSQAAGERTGELFF. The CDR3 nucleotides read TGTGCCAGCAGCCAAGCGGCAGGGGAGCGCACCGGGGAGCTGTTTTTT.

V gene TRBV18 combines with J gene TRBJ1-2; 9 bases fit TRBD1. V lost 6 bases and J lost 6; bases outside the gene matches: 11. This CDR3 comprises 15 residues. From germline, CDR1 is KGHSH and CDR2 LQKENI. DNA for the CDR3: TGTGCCAGCTCCTTACAACAGGGGGCAAGCGATGGCTACACCTTC. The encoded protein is CASSLQQGASDGYTF.

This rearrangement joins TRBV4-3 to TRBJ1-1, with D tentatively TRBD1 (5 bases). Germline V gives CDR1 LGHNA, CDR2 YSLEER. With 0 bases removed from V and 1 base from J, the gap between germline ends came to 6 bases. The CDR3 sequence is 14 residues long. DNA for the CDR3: TGCGCCAGCAGCCAAGAGACAGCGAACACTGAAGCTTTCTTT. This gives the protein CASSQETANTEAFF.

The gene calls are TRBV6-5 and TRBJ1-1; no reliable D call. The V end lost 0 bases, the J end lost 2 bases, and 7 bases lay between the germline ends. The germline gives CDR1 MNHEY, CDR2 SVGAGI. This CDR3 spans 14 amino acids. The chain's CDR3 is CASSYSWRNTEAFF. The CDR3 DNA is TGTGCCAGCAGTTACTCATGGAGAAACACTGAAGCTTTCTTT.

This chain's CDR3 is CASSEGTVSTDTQYF. CDR3 in DNA: TGTGCCAGCAGCGAAGGGACAGTAAGCACAGATACGCAGTATTTT. The V call is TRBV7-2, the J call TRBJ2-3, with 7 bases fitting TRBD1. Germline CDR1 SGHTA, CDR2 FQGNSA. Trimming removed 5 bases from V and 0 bases from J; junction bases left unmatched: 5. The CDR3 covers 15 residues.

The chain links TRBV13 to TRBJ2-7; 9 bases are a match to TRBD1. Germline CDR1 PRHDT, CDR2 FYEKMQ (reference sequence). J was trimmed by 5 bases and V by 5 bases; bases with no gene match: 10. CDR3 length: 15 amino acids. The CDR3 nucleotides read TGTGCCAGCAGCGTACCGGGACAGGGTATCAACGAGCAGTACTTC. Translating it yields CASSVPGQGINEQYF.